The 4 T cell receptor beta chains below come from one sample, sequenced in a study of early T cells in non-severe SARS-CoV-2 infection. One entry per CDR3 protein results from TCRdb running MiXCR on the 5' RACE reads. Among tens of thousands of distinct CDR3 sequences listed, 14% were seen once. Sequenced material: whole blood. The source is an adult who was a healthcare worker with PCR-confirmed SARS-CoV-2 infection or an uninfected control (not recorded which).

This rearrangement joins TRBV5-6 to TRBJ2-7; D uncertain. The CDR3 totals 14 residues. Germline V lookup: CDR1 SGHDT, CDR2 YYEEEE. V shed 0 bases and J shed 2 bases, with 9 bases lying between them. The CDR3 here is CASSLVLVPYEQYF. CDR3 nucleotide sequence: TGTGCCAGCAGCTTGGTGTTAGTCCCCTACGAGCAGTACTTC.

This clonotype was counted ten times or more. This chain connects TRBV20-1 to TRBJ1-2; possible D gene TRBD1, 5 bases. V shed 2 bases and J shed 5 bases, with 15 bases lying between them. Per germline, CDR1 DFQATT and CDR2 SNEGSKA (reference sequence). This CDR3 is built from 14 residues. The CDR3 loop reads CSARNIRVTYGYTF. The CDR3 nucleotides read TGCAGTGCTAGAAATATCAGGGTAACTTATGGCTACACCTTC.

At least ten counts were recorded for this clonotype. V is TRBV7-9 and J is TRBJ2-7, with D uncertain. Trimming removed 2 bases at V and 2 bases at J, with 10 bases between. Germline assignment: CDR1 SEHNR and CDR2 FQNEAQ (reference sequence). The CDR3 has 14 amino acids. The CDR3: CASSLTQAPYEQYF. CDR3 coding DNA: TGTGCCAGCAGCTTAACGCAGGCGCCCTACGAGCAGTACTTC.

This clonotype was observed a handful of times. The genes are TRBV19 and TRBJ1-1, with TRBD1 matching 9 bases. Unmatched junction bases numbered 8, after V lost 6 bases and J lost 3 bases. The germline V gene encodes CDR1 LNHDA and CDR2 SQIVND (reference sequence). This CDR3 is built from 15 residues. The CDR3 loop is CASSTTGGADTEAFF. DNA for the CDR3: TGTGCCAGTAGCACCACAGGGGGCGCAGACACTGAAGCTTTCTTT.